This TCR beta chain was found in a study of glioma-infiltrating T cells after dendritic cell vaccination. Study-wide results and limits: Complete blood and tumor specimen sets were limited to few patients. TCR clonality showed no direct relationship with survival.

This clone was observed a single time. Antigen specificity is unknown. Germline loops: CDR1 KGHSH, CDR2 LQKENI. Trimming shortened V by 6 bases and J by 0 bases, and 9 bases separated the two germline ends. The CDR3 loop spans 14 amino acids. Blood PBMC samples: pre-vaccination, two weeks post third vaccination, and at tumor progression. Repertoires were generated with immunoSEQ multiplex PCR, while TCRdb's copy carries only in-frame clones and drops some. The table lists about 73,000 clones, roughly 82% of them singletons. The source was blood, collected before dendritic cell vaccination. This sequence was found in a human donor with glioblastoma. The chain uses TRBV18 and TRBJ2-4; D unclear. CDR3 protein: CASSLGLAKNIQYF. CDR3 bases: TGTGCCAGCTCCCTCGGTCTAGCCAAAAACATTCAGTACTTC.